Described below is a single TCR beta chain sequence and its context. The antigen is unknown. RNA amounts of roughly 0.45 to 1 ug underwent reverse transcription with random hexamers. From the immunoSEQ multiplex PCR reads, TCRdb called clonotypes with MiXCR, one entry per CDR3 protein. Among about 240,000 distinct CDR3 sequences listed, 96% were seen once. This specimen belongs to a study of CD8 T cells in Susac syndrome. About the study: Roughly eight of the sequenced Susac syndrome patients were in remission, and roughly six had active disease. Patients with Susac syndrome were therapy-naive, treated with corticosteroids, or treated with intravenous immunoglobulin alone when blood was collected. The study's findings and limits: CD4+ repertoires of Susac syndrome patients lacked detectable clonal expansion. As the study acknowledged, the number of individuals in its TCR sequencing and HLA analysis was relatively small.

Sequencing was performed on CD4+ T cells from PBMCs. The origin of this receptor is a human donor with Susac syndrome.

The CDR3 here is CASSVTLGVETDTQYF. DNA of the CDR3: TGTGCCAGCAGCGTAACGCTGGGAGTGGAGACAGATACGCAGTATTTT. The chain joins TRBV9 to TRBJ2-3, with D possibly being TRBD2 (5 bases). V dropped 1 base and J dropped 3 bases, with 15 bases sitting between them. Germline assignment: CDR1 SGDLS and CDR2 YYNGEE. This CDR3 is 16 amino acids long.